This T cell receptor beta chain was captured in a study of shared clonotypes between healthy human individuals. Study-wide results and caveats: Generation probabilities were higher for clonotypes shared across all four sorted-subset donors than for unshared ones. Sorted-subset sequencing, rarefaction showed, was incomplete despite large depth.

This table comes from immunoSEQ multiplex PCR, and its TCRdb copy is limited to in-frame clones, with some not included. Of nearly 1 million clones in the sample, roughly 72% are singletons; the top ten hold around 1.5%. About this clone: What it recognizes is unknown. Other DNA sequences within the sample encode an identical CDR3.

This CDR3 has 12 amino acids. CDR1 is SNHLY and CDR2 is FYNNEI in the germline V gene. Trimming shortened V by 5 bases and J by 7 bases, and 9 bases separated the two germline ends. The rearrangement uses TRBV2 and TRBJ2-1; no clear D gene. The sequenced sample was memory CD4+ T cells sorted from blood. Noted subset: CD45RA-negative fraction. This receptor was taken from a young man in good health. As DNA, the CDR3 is TGTGCCAGCAGTCCGGACGCGAATGAGCAGTTCTTC. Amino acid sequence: CASSPDANEQFF. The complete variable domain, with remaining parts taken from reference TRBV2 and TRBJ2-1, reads EPEVTQTPSHQVTQMGQEVILRCVPISNHLYFYWYRQILGQKVEFLVSFYNNEISEKSEIFDDQFSVERPDGSNFTLKIRSTKLEDSAMYFCASSPDANEQFFGPGTRLTVL.